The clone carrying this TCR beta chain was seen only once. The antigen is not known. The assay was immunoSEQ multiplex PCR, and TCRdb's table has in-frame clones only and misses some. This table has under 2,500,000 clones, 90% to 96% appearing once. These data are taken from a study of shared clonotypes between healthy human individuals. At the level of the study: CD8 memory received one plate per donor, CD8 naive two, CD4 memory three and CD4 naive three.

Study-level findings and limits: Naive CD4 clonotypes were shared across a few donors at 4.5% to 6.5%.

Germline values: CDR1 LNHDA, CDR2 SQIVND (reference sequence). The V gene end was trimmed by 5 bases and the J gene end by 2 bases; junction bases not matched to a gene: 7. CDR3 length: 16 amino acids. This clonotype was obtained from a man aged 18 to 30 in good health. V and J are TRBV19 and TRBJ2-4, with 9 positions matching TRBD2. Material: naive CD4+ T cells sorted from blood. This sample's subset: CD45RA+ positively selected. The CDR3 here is CASSGSLAGTKNIQYF. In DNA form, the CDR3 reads TGTGCCAGTAGTGGATCGCTAGCGGGGACCAAAAACATTCAGTACTTC.